This T cell receptor beta chain originates from a study of beta chain features in type 1 diabetes. This CDR3 comprises 10 residues. V shed 5 bases and J shed 4 bases, with 2 bases lying between them. In germline, CDR1 is SGHVS, CDR2 FQNEAQ. Points on this clone: A much larger clonotype is one base distant, so this may be a read error.

cDNA synthesis used the whole RNA isolate, giving expressed TCRB sequences. Clones were sequenced by immunoSEQ multiplex PCR, and TCRdb holds only the in-frame ones, with some missing. The sample has around 500,000 clones; roughly 11% are singletons. The TCR sequence derives from a woman under 30 in good health. The V call is TRBV7-8, the J call TRBJ2-5; D is ambiguous. Material for sequencing was naive CD4+ T cells from blood. The CDR3 reads CASSGETQYF. The CDR3 DNA sequence: TGTGCCAGCAGCGGAGAGACCCAGTACTTC. The complete variable domain, with remaining parts taken from reference TRBV7-8 and TRBJ2-5, reads GAGVSQSPRYKVAKRGQDVALRCDPISGHVSLFWYQQALGQGPEFLTYFQNEAQLDKSGLPSDRFFAERPEGSVSTLKIQRTQQEDSAVYLCASSGETQYFGPGTRLLVL.